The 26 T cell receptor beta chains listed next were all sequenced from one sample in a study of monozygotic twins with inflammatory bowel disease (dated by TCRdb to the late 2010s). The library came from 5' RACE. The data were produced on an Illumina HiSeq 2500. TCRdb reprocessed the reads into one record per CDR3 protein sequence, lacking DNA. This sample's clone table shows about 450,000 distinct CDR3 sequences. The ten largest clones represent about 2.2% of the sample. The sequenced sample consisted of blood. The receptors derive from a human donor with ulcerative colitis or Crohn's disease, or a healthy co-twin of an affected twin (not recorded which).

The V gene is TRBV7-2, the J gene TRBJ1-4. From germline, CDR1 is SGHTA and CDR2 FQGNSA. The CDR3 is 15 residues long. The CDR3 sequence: CASSLAPGVNEKLFF. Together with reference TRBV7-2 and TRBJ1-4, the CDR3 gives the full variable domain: GAGVSQSPSNKVTEKGKDVELRCDPISGHTALYWYRQSLGQGLEFLIYFQGNSAPDKSGLPSDRFSAERTGGSVSTLTIQRTQQEDSAVYLCASSLAPGVNEKLFFGSGTQLSVL.

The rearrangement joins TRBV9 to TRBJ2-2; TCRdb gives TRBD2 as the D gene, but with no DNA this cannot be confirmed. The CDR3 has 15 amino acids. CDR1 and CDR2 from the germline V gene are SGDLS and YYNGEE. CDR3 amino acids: CASSVASGVAGELFF.

The CDR3 loop reads CASSSPPHDPQYF. The chain is built from TRBV6-5 and TRBJ2-3; TCRdb's assignment of TRBD1 cannot be checked, as there is no DNA. CDR1 and CDR2 (germline): MNHEY, SVGAGI. CDR3 size: 13 residues.

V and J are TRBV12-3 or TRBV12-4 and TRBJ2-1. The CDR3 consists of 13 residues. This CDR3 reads CASSSFHRAEQFF.

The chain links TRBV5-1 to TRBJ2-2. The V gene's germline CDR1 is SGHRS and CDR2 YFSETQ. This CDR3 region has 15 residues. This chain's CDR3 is CASSPSLQNTGELFF.

The CDR3 sequence is CASSLSGLRGGQETQYF. V and J are TRBV7-2 and TRBJ2-5; TCRdb's D call, TRBD2, is unchecked because there is no DNA. The CDR3 has 17 residues. In germline, CDR1 is SGHTA, CDR2 FQGNSA.

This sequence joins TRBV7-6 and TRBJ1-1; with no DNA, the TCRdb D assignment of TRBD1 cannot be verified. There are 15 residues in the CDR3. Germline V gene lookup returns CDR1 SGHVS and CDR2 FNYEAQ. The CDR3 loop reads CASSSHSGIRTEAFF.

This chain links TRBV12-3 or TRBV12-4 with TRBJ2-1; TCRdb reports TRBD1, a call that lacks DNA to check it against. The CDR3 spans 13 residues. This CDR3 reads CASSFSSGGEQFF.

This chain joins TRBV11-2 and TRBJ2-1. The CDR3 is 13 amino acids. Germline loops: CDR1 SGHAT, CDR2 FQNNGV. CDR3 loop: CASSLGAWNEQFF.

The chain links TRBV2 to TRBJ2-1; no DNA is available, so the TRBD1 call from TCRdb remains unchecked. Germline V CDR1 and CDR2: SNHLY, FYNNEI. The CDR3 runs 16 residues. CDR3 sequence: CASSEAPGQGKNEQFF. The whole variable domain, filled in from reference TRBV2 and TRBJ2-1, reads EPEVTQTPSHQVTQMGQEVILRCVPISNHLYFYWYRQILGQKVEFLVSFYNNEISEKSEIFDDQFSVERPDGSNFTLKIRSTKLEDSAMYFCASSEAPGQGKNEQFFGPGTRLTVL.

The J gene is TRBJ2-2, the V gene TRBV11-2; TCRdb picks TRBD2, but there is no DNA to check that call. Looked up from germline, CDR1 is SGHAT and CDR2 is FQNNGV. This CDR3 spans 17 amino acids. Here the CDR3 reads CASSLKGLVLDTGELFF.

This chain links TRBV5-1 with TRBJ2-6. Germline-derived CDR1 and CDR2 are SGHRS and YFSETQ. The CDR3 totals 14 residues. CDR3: CASSLTAGANVLTF.

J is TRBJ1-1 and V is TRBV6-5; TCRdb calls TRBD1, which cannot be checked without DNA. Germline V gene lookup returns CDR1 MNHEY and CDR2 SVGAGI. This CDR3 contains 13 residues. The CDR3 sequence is CASTGWTNTEAFF.

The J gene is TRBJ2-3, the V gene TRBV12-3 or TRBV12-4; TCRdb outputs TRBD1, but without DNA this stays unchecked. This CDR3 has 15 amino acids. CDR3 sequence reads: CASSTDRAGPGTQYF.

The CDR3 loop is CASSTAGPPRHEQYF. V gene TRBV21-1 combines with J gene TRBJ2-7; there is no DNA to check the TCRdb D call of TRBD1. TRBV21-1 is a recognized pseudogene. The CDR3 contains 15 residues.

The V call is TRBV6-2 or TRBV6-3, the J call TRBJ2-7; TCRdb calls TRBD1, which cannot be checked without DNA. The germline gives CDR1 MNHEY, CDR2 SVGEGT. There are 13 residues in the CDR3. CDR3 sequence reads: CASGYDRAQEQYF.

The CDR3 loop reads CASKQGASNEKLFF. The chain carries TRBV5-1 and TRBJ1-4; TCRdb's assignment of TRBD1 cannot be checked, as there is no DNA. The length of the CDR3 is 14 residues. From germline, CDR1 is SGHRS and CDR2 YFSETQ.

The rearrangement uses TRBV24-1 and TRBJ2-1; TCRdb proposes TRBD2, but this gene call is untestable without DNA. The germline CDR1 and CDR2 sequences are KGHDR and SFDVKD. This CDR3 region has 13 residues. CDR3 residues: CATSGTSYNEQFF.

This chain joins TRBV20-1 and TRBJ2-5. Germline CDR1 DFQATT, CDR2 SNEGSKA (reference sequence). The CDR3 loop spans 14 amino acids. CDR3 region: CSARIASAQETQYF.

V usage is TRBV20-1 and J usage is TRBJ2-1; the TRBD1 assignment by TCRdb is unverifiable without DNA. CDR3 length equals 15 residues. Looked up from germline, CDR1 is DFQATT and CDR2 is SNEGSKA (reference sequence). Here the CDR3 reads CSARDRGGGIDEQFF.

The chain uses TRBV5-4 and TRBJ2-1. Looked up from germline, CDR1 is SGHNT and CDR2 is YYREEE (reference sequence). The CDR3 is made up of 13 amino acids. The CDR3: CASSFMSYNEQFF.

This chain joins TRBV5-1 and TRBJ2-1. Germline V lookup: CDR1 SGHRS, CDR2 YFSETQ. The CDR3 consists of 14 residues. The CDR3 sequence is CASSLSTGSREQFF.

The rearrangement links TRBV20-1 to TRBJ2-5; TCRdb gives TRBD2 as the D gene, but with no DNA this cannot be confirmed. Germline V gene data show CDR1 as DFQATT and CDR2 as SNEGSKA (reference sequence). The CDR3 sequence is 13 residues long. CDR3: CSARDGGKETQYF.

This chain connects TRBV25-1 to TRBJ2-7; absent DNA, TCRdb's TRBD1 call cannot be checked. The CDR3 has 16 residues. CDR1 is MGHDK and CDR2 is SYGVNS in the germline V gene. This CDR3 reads CASSDTTGGRLREQYF.

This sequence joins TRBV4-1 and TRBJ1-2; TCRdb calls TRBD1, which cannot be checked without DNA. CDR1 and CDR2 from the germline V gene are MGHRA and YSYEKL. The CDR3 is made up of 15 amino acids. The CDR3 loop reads CASSQGAGSVYGYTF.

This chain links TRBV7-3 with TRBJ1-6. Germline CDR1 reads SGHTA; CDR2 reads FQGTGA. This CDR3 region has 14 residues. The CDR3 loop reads CASSVGVSNSPLHF.